Listed here are 7 T cell receptor beta chains from one sample, sequenced in a study of regulatory T cells in long-lasting Graves disease. Regarding time point: newly diagnosed GD, antithyroid drugs for less than 3 months. From RNA extracted from PBMCs, the TCR library was made. Building the TCR beta libraries relied on iRepertoire HTBI primers, and CDR3 regions underwent Arm-PCR. MiXCR, applied by TCRdb to the multiplex PCR reads, yields one record per CDR3 protein. The sample includes about 320,000 distinct CDR3 sequences, over 15% of them seen just once. Sequencing used peripheral blood mononuclear cells (PBMCs), obtained at new diagnosis, from a patient treated with antithyroid drugs. All receptors derive from a female donor with Graves disease.

This clonotype was observed at least ten times. As DNA, the CDR3 is TGTGCCAGCAGCCGGGGACACAGTAATGAAAAACTGTTTTTT. Translation: CASSRGHSNEKLFF. The rearrangement joins TRBV7-8 to TRBJ1-4; D is perhaps TRBD1 (6 bases). CDR3 length: 14 amino acids. Germline CDR1 and CDR2: SGHVS and FQNEAQ. Trimming removed 5 bases at V and 4 bases at J, with 11 bases between.

The table lists this clonotype with a few counts. The V call is TRBV4-1, the J call TRBJ1-5, with TRBD1 as a possible D gene (6 bases). In germline, CDR1 is MGHRA, CDR2 YSYEKL. Trimming removed 4 bases at V and 9 bases at J, with 19 bases between. The CDR3 spans 15 residues. CDR3 residues: CASSPRDTTVSPQHF. CDR3 in DNA: TGCGCCAGCAGCCCCCGGGACACAACGGTGTCGCCCCAGCATTTT.

This clonotype occurred many times. J is TRBJ1-5 and V is TRBV20-1, with D hard to call. Between the trimmed V and J ends, which lost 6 bases and 0 bases, there was a span of 9 bases. The CDR3 loop spans 13 amino acids. CDR1 is DFQATT, CDR2 SNEGSKA, per germline (reference sequence). The CDR3 DNA sequence: TGCAGTGCCGAGAGGAGTAGCAATCAGCCCCAGCATTTT. Translating it yields CSAERSSNQPQHF.

In its sample, this clonotype was seen a few times. The chain joins TRBV5-6 to TRBJ1-6; possible D gene TRBD1, 6 bases. Germline CDR1 reads SGHDT; CDR2 reads YYEEEE. CDR3 length: 13 amino acids. V was trimmed by 2 bases and J by 10 bases, leaving 10 bases between them. The CDR3 protein is CASSLQGISPLHF. CDR3 sequence (DNA): TGTGCCAGCAGCTTACAGGGTATCTCACCCCTCCACTTT.

This clonotype was observed many times. The chain uses TRBV6-1 and TRBJ2-5, with 12 bases matching TRBD2. V gave up 6 bases and J gave up 5 bases; unmatched junction bases: 13. From germline, CDR1 is MNHNS and CDR2 SASEGT. CDR3 length equals 17 residues. CDR3 protein: CASSPLAGGQGGETQYF. CDR3 nucleotides: TGTGCCAGCAGCCCGCTAGCGGGAGGGCAGGGAGGGGAGACCCAGTACTTC.

This clonotype showed up many times. This chain joins TRBV13 and TRBJ2-7, with D possibly TRBD2 on 6 matching bases. Germline assignment: CDR1 PRHDT and CDR2 FYEKMQ (reference sequence). Trimming shortened V by 0 bases and J by 3 bases, and 9 bases separated the two germline ends. The CDR3 sequence is 14 residues long. The CDR3 reads CASSLGRRDYEQYF. In nucleotides, the CDR3 is TGTGCCAGCAGCTTAGGGCGGAGGGACTACGAGCAGTACTTC.

The chain couples TRBV29-1 to TRBJ1-4, with unresolved D. Trimming removed 4 bases from V and 0 bases from J, with 9 bases in between. This CDR3 comprises 14 residues. Germline lookup yields CDR1 SQVTM and CDR2 ANQGSEA. As DNA, the CDR3 is TGCAGCGTTGCGAAGGCAGCAACTAATGAAAAACTGTTTTTT. Protein sequence: CSVAKAATNEKLFF.